This TCR beta chain is from a study of T-cell memory formation after mild COVID-19. About the study: TCR clusters showed largely donor specificity. Overall study findings and caveats: CD4+ contracting clones were mainly CM and EM; CD8+ ones, EMRA. Researchers found some responding clones in pre-infection memory, a sign that cross-reactive memory joined.

CDR3 length: 17 amino acids. Germline-derived CDR1 and CDR2 are MNHEY and SVGEGT. Losses at the gene ends were 5 bases for V and 1 base for J; bases not matched to a gene: 13. A single record per CDR3 protein comes from TCRdb applying MiXCR to the 5' RACE reads. The sample records about 14,000 distinct CDR3 sequences, roughly a fifth being singletons. This clonotype was observed many times. Its antigen is undetermined. Sequences were obtained from PBMCs or a T cell subset sorted from them (not recorded which). The TCR sequence derives from an adult woman who had mild COVID-19 (a few samples of this study predate the infection). Cell type and time point are not known. The chain recombines TRBV6-2 or TRBV6-3 with TRBJ1-1; TRBD1 matches 7 bases. The DNA of the CDR3 is TGTGCCAGCAGTATCTCGAACCGGGACAGAGAGAACACTGAAGCTTTCTTT. It translates to CASSISNRDRENTEAFF.